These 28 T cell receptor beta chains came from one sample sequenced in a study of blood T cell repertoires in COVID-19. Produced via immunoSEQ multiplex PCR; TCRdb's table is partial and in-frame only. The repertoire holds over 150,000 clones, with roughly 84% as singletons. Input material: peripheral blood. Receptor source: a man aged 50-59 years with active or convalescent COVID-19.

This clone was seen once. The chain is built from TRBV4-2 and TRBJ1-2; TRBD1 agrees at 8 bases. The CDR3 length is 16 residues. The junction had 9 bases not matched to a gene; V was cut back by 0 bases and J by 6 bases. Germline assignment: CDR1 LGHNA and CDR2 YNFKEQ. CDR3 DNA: TGTGCCAGCAGCCAAGATAGGACAGGGTCTATCCATGGCTACACCTTC. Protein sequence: CASSQDRTGSIHGYTF.

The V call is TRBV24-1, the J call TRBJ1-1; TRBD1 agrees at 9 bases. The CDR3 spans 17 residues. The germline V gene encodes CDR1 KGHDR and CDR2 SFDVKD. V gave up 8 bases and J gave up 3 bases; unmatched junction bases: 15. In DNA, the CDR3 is TGTGCCACCACATCGAGTACCGGGACAGGGATAGACACTGAAGCTTTCTTT. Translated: CATTSSTGTGIDTEAFF.

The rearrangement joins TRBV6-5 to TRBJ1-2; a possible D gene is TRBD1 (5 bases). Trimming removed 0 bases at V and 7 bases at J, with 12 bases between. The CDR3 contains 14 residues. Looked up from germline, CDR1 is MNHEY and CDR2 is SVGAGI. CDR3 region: CASSYSGGVAGYTF. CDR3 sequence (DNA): TGTGCCAGCAGTTACTCGGGAGGGGTGGCTGGCTACACCTTC.

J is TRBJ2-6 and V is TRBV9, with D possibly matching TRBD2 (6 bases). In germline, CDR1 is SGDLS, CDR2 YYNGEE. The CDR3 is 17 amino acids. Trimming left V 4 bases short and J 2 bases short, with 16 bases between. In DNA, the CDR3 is TGTGCCAGCAGCCCCAGTGGCGGGGCGCCTGGGGCCAACGTCCTGACTTTC. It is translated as CASSPSGGAPGANVLTF.

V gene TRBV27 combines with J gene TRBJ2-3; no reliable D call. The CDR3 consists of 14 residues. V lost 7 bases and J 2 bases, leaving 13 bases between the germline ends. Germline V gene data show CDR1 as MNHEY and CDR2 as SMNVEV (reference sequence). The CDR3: CASKYLTATDTQYF. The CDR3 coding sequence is TGTGCCAGCAAATATCTAACCGCCACAGATACGCAGTATTTT.

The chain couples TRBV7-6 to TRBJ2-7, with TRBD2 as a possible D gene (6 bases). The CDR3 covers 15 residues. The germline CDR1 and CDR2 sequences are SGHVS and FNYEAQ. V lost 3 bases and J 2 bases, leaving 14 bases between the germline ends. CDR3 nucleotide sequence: TGTGCCAGCAGCTTCGGGAGAGTCGGGGCCTACGAGCAGTACTTC. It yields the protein CASSFGRVGAYEQYF. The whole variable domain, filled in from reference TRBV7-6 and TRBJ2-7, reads GAGVSQSPRYKVTKRGQDVALRCDPISGHVSLYWYRQALGQGPEFLTYFNYEAQQDKSGLPNDRFSAERPEGSISTLTIQRTEQRDSAMYRCASSFGRVGAYEQYFGPGTRLTVT.

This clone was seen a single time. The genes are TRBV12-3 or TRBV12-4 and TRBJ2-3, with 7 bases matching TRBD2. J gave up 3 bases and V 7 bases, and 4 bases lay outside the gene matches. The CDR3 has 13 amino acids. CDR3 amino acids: CASNILATDTQYF. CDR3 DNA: TGTGCCAGCAACATACTAGCGACAGATACGCAGTATTTT.

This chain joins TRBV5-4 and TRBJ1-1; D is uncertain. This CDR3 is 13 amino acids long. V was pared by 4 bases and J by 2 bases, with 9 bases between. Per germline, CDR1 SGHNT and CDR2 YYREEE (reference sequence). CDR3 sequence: CASSPSVNTEAFF. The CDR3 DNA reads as TGTGCCAGCAGCCCATCGGTAAACACTGAAGCTTTCTTT. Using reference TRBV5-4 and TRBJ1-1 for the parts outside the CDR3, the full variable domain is ETGVTQSPTHLIKTRGQQVTLRCSSQSGHNTVSWYQQALGQGPQFIFQYYREEENGRGNFPPRFSGLQFPNYSSELNVNALELDDSALYLCASSPSVNTEAFFGQGTRLTVV.

The CDR3 region is CASSLQGREQYF. CDR3 nucleotide sequence: TGTGCCAGCAGTTTACAGGGGAGGGAGCAGTACTTC. The V and J genes are TRBV6-5 and TRBJ2-7, with a weak D call TRBD1 (7 bases). V lost 4 bases and J 7 bases, leaving 11 bases between the germline ends. CDR1 MNHEY and CDR2 SVGAGI come from the germline V gene. The CDR3 has 12 amino acids.

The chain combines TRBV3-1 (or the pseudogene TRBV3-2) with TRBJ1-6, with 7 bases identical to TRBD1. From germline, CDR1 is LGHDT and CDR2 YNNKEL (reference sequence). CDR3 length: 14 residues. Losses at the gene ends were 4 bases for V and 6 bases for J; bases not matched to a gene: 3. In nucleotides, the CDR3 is TGTGCCAGCAGCCGCAACAGGGGTAATTCACCCCTCCACTTT. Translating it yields CASSRNRGNSPLHF.

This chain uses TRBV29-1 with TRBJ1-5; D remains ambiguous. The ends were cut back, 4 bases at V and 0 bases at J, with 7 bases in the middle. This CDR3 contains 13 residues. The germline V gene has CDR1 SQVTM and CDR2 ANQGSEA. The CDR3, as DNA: TGCAGCGTTGCCGCTAATAGCAATCAGCCCCAGCATTTT. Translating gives CSVAANSNQPQHF.

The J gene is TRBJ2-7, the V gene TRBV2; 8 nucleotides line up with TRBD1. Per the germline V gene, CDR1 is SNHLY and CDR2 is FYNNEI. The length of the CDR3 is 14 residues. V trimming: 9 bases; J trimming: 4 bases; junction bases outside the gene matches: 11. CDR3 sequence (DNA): TGTGCCAGTATGGACAGGGCCCTCCCGTACGAGCAGTACTTC. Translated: CASMDRALPYEQYF.

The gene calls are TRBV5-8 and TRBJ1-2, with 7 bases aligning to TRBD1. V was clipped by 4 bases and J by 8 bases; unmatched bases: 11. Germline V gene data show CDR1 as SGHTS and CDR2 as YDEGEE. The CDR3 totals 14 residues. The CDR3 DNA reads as TGTGCCAGCAGCCGGCAGAAGGGGGCGGGCGGCTACACCTTC. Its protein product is CASSRQKGAGGYTF.

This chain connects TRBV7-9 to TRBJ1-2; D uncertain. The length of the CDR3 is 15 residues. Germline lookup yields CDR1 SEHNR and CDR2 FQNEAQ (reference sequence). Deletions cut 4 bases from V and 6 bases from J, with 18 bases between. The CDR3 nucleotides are TGTGCCAGCAGCTCATCTCGGTTCGGTGCGGATGGCTACACCTTC. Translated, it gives CASSSSRFGADGYTF.

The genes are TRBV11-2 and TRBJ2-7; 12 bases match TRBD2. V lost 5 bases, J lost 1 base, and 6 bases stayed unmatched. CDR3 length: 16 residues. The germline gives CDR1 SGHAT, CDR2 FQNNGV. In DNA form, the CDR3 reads TGTGCCAGCAGCCCTCTAGCGGGAGGGCAGTCCTACGAGCAGTACTTC. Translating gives CASSPLAGGQSYEQYF.

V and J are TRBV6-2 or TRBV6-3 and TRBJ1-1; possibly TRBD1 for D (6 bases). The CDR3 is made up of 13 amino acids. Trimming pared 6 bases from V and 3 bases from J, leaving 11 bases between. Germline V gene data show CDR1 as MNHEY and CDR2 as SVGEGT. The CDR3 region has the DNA TGTGCCAGCAGCCGCGGACAGTACACTGAAGCTTTCTTT. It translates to CASSRGQYTEAFF.

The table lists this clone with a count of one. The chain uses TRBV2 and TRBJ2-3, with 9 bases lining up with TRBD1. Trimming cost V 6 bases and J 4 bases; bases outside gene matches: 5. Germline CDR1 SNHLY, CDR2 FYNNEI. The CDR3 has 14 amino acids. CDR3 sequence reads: CASSPGQGADTQYF. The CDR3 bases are TGTGCCAGCAGCCCGGGACAGGGCGCAGATACGCAGTATTTT.

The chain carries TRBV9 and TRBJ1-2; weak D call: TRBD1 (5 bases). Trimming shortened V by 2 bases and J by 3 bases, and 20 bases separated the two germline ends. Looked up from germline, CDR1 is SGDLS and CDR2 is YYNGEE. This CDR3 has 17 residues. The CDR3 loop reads CASSVGGWKTEHYGYTF. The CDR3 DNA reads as TGTGCCAGCAGCGTGGGGGGATGGAAAACGGAACACTATGGCTACACCTTC.

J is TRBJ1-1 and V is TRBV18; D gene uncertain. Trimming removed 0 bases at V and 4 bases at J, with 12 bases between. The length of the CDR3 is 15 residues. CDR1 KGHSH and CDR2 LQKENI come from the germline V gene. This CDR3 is CASSPPLGVGTEAFF. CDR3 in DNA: TGTGCCAGCTCACCACCGCTCGGGGTGGGCACTGAAGCTTTCTTT.

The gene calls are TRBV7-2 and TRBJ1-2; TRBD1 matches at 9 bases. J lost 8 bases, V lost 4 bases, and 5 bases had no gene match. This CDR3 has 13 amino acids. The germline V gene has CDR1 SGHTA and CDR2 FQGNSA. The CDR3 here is CASSWDREGGYTF. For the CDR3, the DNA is TGTGCCAGCAGCTGGGACAGGGAGGGCGGCTACACCTTC.

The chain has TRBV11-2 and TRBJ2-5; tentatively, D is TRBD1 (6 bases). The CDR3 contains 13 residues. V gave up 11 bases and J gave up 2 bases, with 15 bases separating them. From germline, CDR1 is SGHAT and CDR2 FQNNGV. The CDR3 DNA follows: TGTGCCTCTCCCGTGGACAGACAAGAGACCCAGTACTTC. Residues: CASPVDRQETQYF.

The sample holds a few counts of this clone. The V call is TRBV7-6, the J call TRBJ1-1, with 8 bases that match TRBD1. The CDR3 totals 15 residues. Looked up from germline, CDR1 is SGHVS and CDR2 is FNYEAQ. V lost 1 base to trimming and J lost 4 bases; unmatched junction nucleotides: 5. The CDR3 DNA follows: TGTGCCAGCAGCTTAGAGGCAGGGGGCAGCACTGAAGCTTTCTTT. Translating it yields CASSLEAGGSTEAFF.

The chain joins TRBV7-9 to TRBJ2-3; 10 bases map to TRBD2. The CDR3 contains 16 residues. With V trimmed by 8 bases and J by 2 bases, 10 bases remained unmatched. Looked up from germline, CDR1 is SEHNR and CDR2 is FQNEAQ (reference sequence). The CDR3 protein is CASDLGTSDYTDTQYF. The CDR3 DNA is TGTGCCAGCGACTTGGGGACTAGCGACTACACAGATACGCAGTATTTT.

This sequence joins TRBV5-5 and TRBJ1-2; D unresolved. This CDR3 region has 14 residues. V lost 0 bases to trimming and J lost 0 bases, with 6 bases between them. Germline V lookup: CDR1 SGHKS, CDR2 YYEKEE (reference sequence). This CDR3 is CASSLGLSNYGYTF. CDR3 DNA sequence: TGTGCCAGCAGCTTGGGACTATCTAACTATGGCTACACCTTC.

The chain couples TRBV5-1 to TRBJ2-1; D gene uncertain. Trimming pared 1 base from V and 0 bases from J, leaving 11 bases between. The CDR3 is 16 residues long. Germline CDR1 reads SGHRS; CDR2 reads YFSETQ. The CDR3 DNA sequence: TGCGCCAGCAGCTTGTTCGCGAGAAACTCCTACAATGAGCAGTTCTTC. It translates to CASSLFARNSYNEQFF.

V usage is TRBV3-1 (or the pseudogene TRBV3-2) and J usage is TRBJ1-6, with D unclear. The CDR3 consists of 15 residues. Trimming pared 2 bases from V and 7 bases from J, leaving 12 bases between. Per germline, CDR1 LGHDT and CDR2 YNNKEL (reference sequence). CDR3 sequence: CASSQIGGANSPLHF. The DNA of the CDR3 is TGTGCCAGCAGCCAAATTGGAGGAGCCAATTCACCCCTCCACTTT.

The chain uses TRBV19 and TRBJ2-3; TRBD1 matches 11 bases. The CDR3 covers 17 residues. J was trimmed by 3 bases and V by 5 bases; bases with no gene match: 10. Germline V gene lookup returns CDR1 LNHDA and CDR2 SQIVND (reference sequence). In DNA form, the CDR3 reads TGTGCCAGTAGTGTGACCGGGACAGGGGGTTTTACAGATACGCAGTATTTT. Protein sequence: CASSVTGTGGFTDTQYF.

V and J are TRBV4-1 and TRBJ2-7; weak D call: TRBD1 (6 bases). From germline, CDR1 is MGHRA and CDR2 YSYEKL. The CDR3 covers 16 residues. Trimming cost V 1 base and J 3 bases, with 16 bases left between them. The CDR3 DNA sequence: TGCGCCAGCAGCCAAGGAATGCAAAGGGGGAACTACGAGCAGTACTTC. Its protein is CASSQGMQRGNYEQYF.